This TCR beta chain came from a study of blood T cell repertoires in COVID-19. Study information: PBMCs, B-cell-depleted T cells, or T cells provided the cDNA or gDNA that made up the material.

This clone was recorded many times. This CDR3 spans 14 amino acids. CDR1 and CDR2 (germline): SGHNT, YYREEE (reference sequence). Trimming took 3 bases from V and 10 from J, leaving 14 bases between them. Assay: immunoSEQ multiplex PCR; the TCRdb copy retains only in-frame clones and omits some. The data show about 200,000 clones, about 88% seen once. The sequenced material came from peripheral blood. The chain has TRBV5-4 and TRBJ1-6; D is undetermined. The receptor was isolated from a man in his fifties or sixties with COVID-19, enrolled during active disease. CDR3 nucleotide sequence: TGTGCCAGCAGCTCAGAGTGGGAGGGCTCACCCCTCCACTTT. Its translation is CASSSEWEGSPLHF.